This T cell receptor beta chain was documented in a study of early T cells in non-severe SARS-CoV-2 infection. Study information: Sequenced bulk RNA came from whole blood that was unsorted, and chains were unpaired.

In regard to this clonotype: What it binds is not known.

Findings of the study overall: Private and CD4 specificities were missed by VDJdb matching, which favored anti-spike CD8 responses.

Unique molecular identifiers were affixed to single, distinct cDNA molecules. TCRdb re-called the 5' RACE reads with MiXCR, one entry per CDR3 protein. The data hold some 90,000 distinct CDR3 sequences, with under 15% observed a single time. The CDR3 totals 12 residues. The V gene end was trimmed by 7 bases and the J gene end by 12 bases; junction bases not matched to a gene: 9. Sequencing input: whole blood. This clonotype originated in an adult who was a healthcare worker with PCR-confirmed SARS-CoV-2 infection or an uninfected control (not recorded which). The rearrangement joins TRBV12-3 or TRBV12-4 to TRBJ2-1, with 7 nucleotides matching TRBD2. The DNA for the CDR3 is TGTGCCAGCAATGGCGGAGCGGGGTCGCAGTTCTTC. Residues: CASNGGAGSQFF.